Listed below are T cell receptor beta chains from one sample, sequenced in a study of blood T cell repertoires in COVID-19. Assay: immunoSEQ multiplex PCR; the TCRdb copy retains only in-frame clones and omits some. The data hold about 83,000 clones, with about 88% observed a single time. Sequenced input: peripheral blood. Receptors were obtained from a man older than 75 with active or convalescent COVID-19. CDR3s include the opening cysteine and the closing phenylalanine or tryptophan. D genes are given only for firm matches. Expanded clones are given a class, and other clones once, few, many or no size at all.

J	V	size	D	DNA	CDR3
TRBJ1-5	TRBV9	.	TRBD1	TGTGCCAGCAGCAAAGGACAGGGAACGGGGTATAGCAATCAGCCCCAGCATTTT	CASSKGQGTGYSNQPQHF
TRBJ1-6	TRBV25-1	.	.	TGTGCCAGCAGTGAATATCGCTCATCCAGTTCACCCCTCCACTTT	CASSEYRSSSSPLHF
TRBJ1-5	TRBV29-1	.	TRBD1	TGCAGCGTTTCAACAGGGGGCGCGGGTCAGCCCCAGCATTTT	CSVSTGGAGQPQHF
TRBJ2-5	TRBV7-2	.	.	TGTGCCAGCAGCTTAGGGACAGAAGAGACCCAGTACTTC	CASSLGTEETQYF
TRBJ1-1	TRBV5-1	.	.	TGCGCCAGCAGCAGCTGGGGCAACACTGAAGCTTTCTTT	CASSSWGNTEAFF
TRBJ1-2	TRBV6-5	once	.	TGTGCCAGCAGTTACGGGGGAGGGTCGTTTGGCTACACCTTC	CASSYGGGSFGYTF
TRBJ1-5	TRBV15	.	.	TGTGCCACCAGCAGCGACCTGTTTCTCGGGGTCGGTGATCAGCCCCAGCATTTT	CATSSDLFLGVGDQPQHF
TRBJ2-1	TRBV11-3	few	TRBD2	TGTGCCAGCAGCTTCCCTAGCGGCTACAATGAGCAGTTCTTC	CASSFPSGYNEQFF
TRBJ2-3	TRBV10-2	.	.	TGCGCCAGCAGTTCGCCGTCGGTGGCAGATACGCAGTATTTT	CASSSPSVADTQYF
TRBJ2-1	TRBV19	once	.	TGTGCCTCCCGGGGAGCGGGTCCCTACAATGAGCAGTTCTTC	CASRGAGPYNEQFF
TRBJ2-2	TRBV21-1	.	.	TGTGCCAGCAGCAACGTGACAGGGGGCTTAACCGGGGAGCTGTTTTTT	CASSNVTGGLTGELFF
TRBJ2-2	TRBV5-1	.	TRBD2	TGCGCCAGTGAACCCCTAGCGGGGAACACCGGGGAGCTGTTTTTT	CASEPLAGNTGELFF
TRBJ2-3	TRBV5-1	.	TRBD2	TGCGCCAGCCGAGGGGAGGGTTTTAGCACAGATACGCAGTATTTT	CASRGEGFSTDTQYF
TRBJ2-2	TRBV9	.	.	TGTGCCAGCAGCGCCAACAGGGCGAACACCGGGGAGCTGTTTTTT	CASSANRANTGELFF
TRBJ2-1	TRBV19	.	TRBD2	TGTGCCAGTAGGGTGGCGGGGGGGTCAACCTACAATGAGCAGTTCTTC	CASRVAGGSTYNEQFF
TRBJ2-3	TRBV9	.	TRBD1	TGTGCCAGCAGCGTAGGGACAGGAGGCACAGATACGCAGTATTTT	CASSVGTGGTDTQYF
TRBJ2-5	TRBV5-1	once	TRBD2	TGCGCCAGCAGAGCGGGAGCTGAGACCCAGTACTTC	CASRAGAETQYF
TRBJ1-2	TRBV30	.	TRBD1	TGTGCCTGGAGTATCTGGGACAGGGGCCCGCGGGGCTACACCTTC	CAWSIWDRGPRGYTF
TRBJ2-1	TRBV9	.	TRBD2	TGTGCCAGCAGCGCCGGCGGGCTAGCGGGGGGGTATGAGCAGTTCTTC	CASSAGGLAGGYEQFF
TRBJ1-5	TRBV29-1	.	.	TGCAGCGTTGTTGCAGGGAACAATCAGCCCCAGCATTTT	CSVVAGNNQPQHF
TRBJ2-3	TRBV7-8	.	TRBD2	TGTGCCAGCAGCGTAGCGGGACTAAACACAGATACGCAGTATTTT	CASSVAGLNTDTQYF
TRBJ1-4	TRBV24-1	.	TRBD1	TGTGCCACCAGTGATCCCACAGGGGGCCGAGAAAAACTGTTTTTT	CATSDPTGGREKLFF
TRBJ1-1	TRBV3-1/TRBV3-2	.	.	TGTGCCAGCACCAAAAGGGGCGGGAACACTGAAGCTTTCTTT	CASTKRGGNTEAFF
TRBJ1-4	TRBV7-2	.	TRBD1	TGTGCCAGCAGCTCGCGACAGGGGTCTAATGAAAAACTGTTTTTT	CASSSRQGSNEKLFF
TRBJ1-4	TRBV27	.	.	TGTGCCAGCAGAGGCCTCACAGCACAGAACGCAGAAAAACTGTTTTTT	CASRGLTAQNAEKLFF
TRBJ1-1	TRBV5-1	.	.	TGCGCCAGCAGCTCCTCAAGTGACCACAGGAGCCGAGCTTTCTTT	CASSSSSDHRSRAFF
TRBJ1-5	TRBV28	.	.	TGTGCCAGCAGCCCCGGCGGGAGAAACAATCAGCCCCAGCATTTT	CASSPGGRNNQPQHF
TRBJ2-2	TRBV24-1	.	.	TGTGCCACCAGTGATGAGGGCCGAGGGGAGCTGTTTTTT	CATSDEGRGELFF
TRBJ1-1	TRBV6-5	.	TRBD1	TGTGCCAGCAGTAAGCCGGGACAGGGGAGGACTGAAGCTTTCTTT	CASSKPGQGRTEAFF
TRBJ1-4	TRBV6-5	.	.	TGTGCCAGCAGTTACCCGGGGATGGGGGGGGATGAAAAACTGTTTTTT	CASSYPGMGGDEKLFF
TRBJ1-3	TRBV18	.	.	TGTGCCAGCTCACCACCAACTAACACCATATATTTT	CASSPPTNTIYF
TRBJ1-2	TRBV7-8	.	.	TGTGCCAGCAGCTGGGACTTAGGGAGGGGGTATGGCTACACCTTC	CASSWDLGRGYGYTF
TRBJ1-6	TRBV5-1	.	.	TGCGCCAGCAGCTTCAGTGAGGAGCGCTATAATTCACCCCTCCACTTT	CASSFSEERYNSPLHF
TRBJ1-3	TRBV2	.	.	TGTGCCAGCAGTGACGAGAGGATTGGAAACACCATATATTTT	CASSDERIGNTIYF
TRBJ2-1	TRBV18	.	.	TGTGCCAGCTCACCTCTCTATGAGCAGTTCTTC	CASSPLYEQFF
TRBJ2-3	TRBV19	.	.	TGTGCCAGTAGTCTAGCTTCCACAGATACGCAGTATTTT	CASSLASTDTQYF
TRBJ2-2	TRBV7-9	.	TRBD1	TGTGCCAGCAGCGCTGACCGGGACAGCAACACCGGGGAGCTGTTTTTT	CASSADRDSNTGELFF